The clone carrying this TCR beta chain was observed at least ten times. This CDR3 comprises 15 residues. Germline CDR1 is SNHLY and CDR2 is FYNNEI. Trimming cost V 8 bases and J 2 bases, with 16 bases left between them. These data come from a study of T cells after yellow fever vaccination. A single record per CDR3 protein comes from TCRdb applying MiXCR to the 5' RACE reads. The table lists 150,000 to 200,000 distinct CDR3 sequences, approximately 6.2% of them singletons. V usage is TRBV2 and J usage is TRBJ2-1; possible D gene TRBD2, 6 bases. The TCR originated in a man between 18 and 29 years old who received the YFV17D yellow fever vaccine. The sequenced sample was CD4+ T cells sorted from PBMCs, obtained on the day of the first yellow fever vaccination. The CDR3: CASHISGGTYNEQFF. The CDR3 coding sequence is TGTGCCAGCCACATATCCGGGGGAACCTACAATGAGCAGTTCTTC.